Shown below are 28 T cell receptor beta chains from a single sample sequenced in a study of OX40 agonist ivuxolimab in advanced cancers. The assay was immunoSEQ multiplex PCR, and TCRdb's table has in-frame clones only and misses some. The data show 15,000 to 20,000 clones, with roughly 85% seen just once and 25% to 30% held by the top ten. The sample consisted of CD4+ or CD8+ T cells sorted from blood, taken in a trial of the OX40 agonist ivuxolimab. The receptors were sampled from an adult with an advanced solid tumor such as melanoma, head and neck, liver or kidney cancer.

The rearrangement joins TRBV5-6 to TRBJ2-1, with 10 bases that match TRBD2. This CDR3 is built from 15 residues. Germline V gene lookup returns CDR1 SGHDT and CDR2 YYEEEE. Trimming removed 1 base from V and 10 bases from J; junction bases left unmatched: 8. The CDR3, as DNA: TGTGCCAGCAGCTTGCGGCTAGCGGGAGTCGCGGAGCAGTTCTTC. Amino acids: CASSLRLAGVAEQFF.

By proportion, this clone is medium-sized. The V gene is TRBV27, the J gene TRBJ2-3; D tentatively fits TRBD1 or TRBD2 (5 bases each). Germline V CDR1 and CDR2: MNHEY, SMNVEV (reference sequence). V was shortened by 3 bases and J by 6 bases, with 19 bases between the two germline ends. This CDR3 spans 16 amino acids. CDR3 DNA sequence: TGTGCCAGCAGTTTGGGCGAAGGGGACGGGCGCGATACGCAGTATTTT. It encodes CASSLGEGDGRDTQYF.

This chain uses TRBV7-9 with TRBJ1-1, with unresolved D. The length of the CDR3 is 14 residues. The ends were cut back, 5 bases at V and 0 bases at J, with 10 bases in the middle. CDR1 and CDR2 (germline): SEHNR, FQNEAQ (reference sequence). The DNA of the CDR3 is TGTGCCAGCAGCGCCGCCGCCCTGAACACTGAAGCTTTCTTT. Residues: CASSAAALNTEAFF.

The V gene is TRBV4-1, the J gene TRBJ2-7; D perhaps matches TRBD1 (6 bases). This CDR3 is built from 16 residues. The V and J ends lost 0 bases and 1 base respectively, with 13 bases between them. Per germline, CDR1 MGHRA and CDR2 YSYEKL. CDR3 sequence reads: CASSQEGSTGSYEQYF. CDR3 DNA: TGCGCCAGCAGCCAAGAAGGATCGACAGGTTCCTACGAGCAGTACTTC.

This chain uses TRBV4-1 with TRBJ1-2; D not certain. Deletions cut 1 base from V and 2 bases from J, with 11 bases between. The CDR3 loop spans 15 amino acids. Germline loops: CDR1 MGHRA, CDR2 YSYEKL. This CDR3 is CASSQGLWANYGYTF. Here the CDR3 DNA reads TGCGCCAGCAGCCAAGGACTCTGGGCAAACTATGGCTACACCTTC.

The chain recombines TRBV7-6 with TRBJ1-1; D is unclear. The CDR3 loop spans 14 amino acids. The V end lost 1 base, the J end lost 1 base, and 7 bases lay between the germline ends. In germline, CDR1 is SGHVS, CDR2 FNYEAQ. In nucleotides, the CDR3 is TGTGCCAGCAGCTTAGGTGGTGAGAACACTGAAGCTTTCTTT. The encoded protein is CASSLGGENTEAFF. The full variable domain, in which reference TRBV7-6 and TRBJ1-1 provide the parts outside the CDR3, is GAGVSQSPRYKVTKRGQDVALRCDPISGHVSLYWYRQALGQGPEFLTYFNYEAQQDKSGLPNDRFSAERPEGSISTLTIQRTEQRDSAMYRCASSLGGENTEAFFGQGTRLTVV.

Written as DNA, the CDR3 is TGTGCCAGCAGTACAGTTTCTAGCACAGATACGCAGTATTTT. Its translation: CASSTVSSTDTQYF. The chain has TRBV28 and TRBJ2-3; unclear D gene. Germline V gene lookup returns CDR1 MDHEN and CDR2 SYDVKM. The CDR3 sequence is 14 residues long. The V gene lost 5 bases and the J gene lost 0 bases, with 9 bases spanning the gap.

The chain has TRBV29-1 and TRBJ2-7; 7 nucleotides agree with TRBD1. The germline gives CDR1 SQVTM, CDR2 ANQGSEA. After removal of 4 bases from V and 4 bases from J, the junction contained 13 bases not matched to a gene. CDR3 length: 15 amino acids. CDR3 amino acids: CSVVGGSRFGYEQYF. The CDR3 DNA reads TGCAGCGTTGTAGGGGGCTCTAGATTTGGATACGAGCAGTACTTC.

This clone was observed a single time. The rearrangement links TRBV7-2 to TRBJ2-3, with 9 positions matching TRBD2. This CDR3 contains 16 residues. J gave up 4 bases and V 1 base, and 6 bases lay outside the gene matches. Germline V CDR1 and CDR2: SGHTA, FQGNSA. Here the CDR3 DNA reads TGTGCCAGCAGCTTAGAACCTAAGCGGGAGGCAGATACGCAGTATTTT. As protein: CASSLEPKREADTQYF.

This sequence joins TRBV6-1 and TRBJ1-5; D remains unclear. Trimming removed 4 bases at V and 0 bases at J, with 10 bases between. Germline CDR1 and CDR2: MNHNS and SASEGT. CDR3 size: 15 residues. The CDR3 DNA follows: TGTGCCAGCAGTGGGGATGTTAGTAGCAATCAGCCCCAGCATTTT. Protein product: CASSGDVSSNQPQHF.

This chain uses TRBV11-2 with TRBJ2-7; 7 bases are a match to TRBD2. The CDR3 extends over 15 amino acids. In germline, CDR1 is SGHAT, CDR2 FQNNGV. V was pared by 1 base and J by 1 base, with 4 bases of the junction left unmatched. This CDR3 is CASSLGRESSYEQYF. Written as DNA, the CDR3 is TGTGCCAGCAGCTTAGGGCGGGAGAGTTCCTACGAGCAGTACTTC.

The rearrangement links TRBV5-1 to TRBJ2-3; either TRBD1 or TRBD2 may supply D (6 bases each). Germline V gene lookup returns CDR1 SGHRS and CDR2 YFSETQ. CDR3 size: 16 residues. V lost 4 bases, J lost 1 base, and 16 bases lay in between. In DNA form, the CDR3 reads TGCGCCAGCAGCGATGGAGGGGGAGGCCGCACAGATACGCAGTATTTT. Its translation is CASSDGGGGRTDTQYF.

This clone was counted only a few times. This chain joins TRBV7-9 and TRBJ2-3; D could derive from TRBD1 or TRBD2 (5 bases each). V lost 4 bases and J lost 2, with 25 bases in between. The germline V gene has CDR1 SEHNR and CDR2 FQNEAQ (reference sequence). There are 19 residues in the CDR3. CDR3: CASSSRGRGNITFTDTQYF. The DNA for the CDR3 is TGTGCCAGCAGCTCCCGGGGAAGGGGCAACATCACCTTCACAGATACGCAGTATTTT. Filled out from reference TRBV7-9 and TRBJ2-3, the complete variable domain reads DTGVSQNPRHKITKRGQNVTFRCDPISEHNRLYWYRQTLGQGPEFLTYFQNEAQLEKSRLLSDRFSAERPKGSFSTLEIQRTEQGDSAMYLCASSSRGRGNITFTDTQYFGPGTRLTVL.

The V gene is TRBV28, the J gene TRBJ2-2, with TRBD2 identical over 12 bases. The CDR3 covers 19 residues. Germline lookup yields CDR1 MDHEN and CDR2 SYDVKM. The junction had 9 bases not matched to a gene; V was cut back by 3 bases and J by 1 base. The CDR3 sequence: CASSFWDRTSGMNTGELFF. DNA for the CDR3: TGTGCCAGCAGTTTCTGGGACAGGACTAGCGGGATGAACACCGGGGAGCTGTTTTTT.

The genes are TRBV4-3 and TRBJ2-7; D remains unclear. The CDR3 is made up of 13 amino acids. V lost 0 bases and J 4 bases, leaving 7 bases between the germline ends. In germline, CDR1 is LGHNA, CDR2 YSLEER. CDR3 in DNA: TGCGCCAGCAGCCAAGATCGGAGTTACGAGCAGTACTTC. Amino acid sequence: CASSQDRSYEQYF.

The chain couples TRBV15 to TRBJ1-5; D unresolved. This CDR3 is 15 amino acids long. V lost 4 bases, J lost 5 bases, and 15 bases lay in between. CDR1 and CDR2 from the germline V gene are LNHNV and YYDKDF (reference sequence). The CDR3 nucleotides are TGTGCCACCAGCATGACGTATGGAGGAGATCAGCCCCAGCATTTT. Its protein is CATSMTYGGDQPQHF.

This clone was detected only a few times. The genes are TRBV6-4 and TRBJ2-7; no clear D. CDR3 length equals 13 residues. Trimming took off 3 bases at V and 2 bases at J, with 8 bases between the two ends. The germline gives CDR1 MRHNA, CDR2 SNTAGT. For the CDR3, the DNA is TGTGCCAGCAGTGAAGGGCCGACCTACGAGCAGTACTTC. It encodes CASSEGPTYEQYF.

This sequence joins TRBV6-5 and TRBJ2-7; 7 bases agree with TRBD1. This CDR3 contains 15 residues. Per the germline V gene, CDR1 is MNHEY and CDR2 is SVGAGI. The junction had 16 bases not matched to a gene; V was cut back by 8 bases and J by 6 bases. CDR3 nucleotide sequence: TGTGCCAGCGCTCAAGGGGGCGCTGAGTCTTCCGAGCAGTACTTC. Protein: CASAQGGAESSEQYF.

The genes are TRBV28 and TRBJ2-5; possibly TRBD1 for D (5 bases). The CDR3 spans 15 residues. V was pared by 6 bases and J by 0 bases, with 14 bases between. Germline loops: CDR1 MDHEN, CDR2 SYDVKM. CDR3 region: CASRHLTEYQETQYF. CDR3 DNA: TGTGCCAGCAGGCACCTGACAGAGTACCAAGAGACCCAGTACTTC.

The chain recombines TRBV6-6 with TRBJ2-3; D possibly matches TRBD1 or TRBD2 (5 bases each). This CDR3 spans 14 amino acids. Germline V gene sequence: CDR1 MNHNY, CDR2 SVGAGI (reference sequence). Trimming took off 9 bases at V and 0 bases at J, with 13 bases between the two ends. Written as DNA, the CDR3 is TGTGCCAGAACATGGGACGGGAGCACAGATACGCAGTATTTT. Translation: CARTWDGSTDTQYF.

This sequence joins TRBV9 and TRBJ2-1; TRBD2 agrees at 7 bases. The CDR3 runs to 16 residues. The V segment lost 2 bases and the J segment 0 bases; nucleotides outside the gene matches: 5. From germline, CDR1 is SGDLS and CDR2 YYNGEE. The CDR3: CASSVGGRPSYNEQFF. The CDR3 DNA follows: TGTGCCAGCAGCGTGGGAGGGAGGCCCTCCTACAATGAGCAGTTCTTC.

The chain links TRBV4-1 to TRBJ2-7; 13 nucleotides line up with TRBD2. The germline CDR1 and CDR2 sequences are MGHRA and YSYEKL. The J segment lost 3 bases and the V segment lost 4 bases, leaving 6 bases of the junction unmatched. This CDR3 contains 16 residues. This CDR3 reads CASSPRGLAGIYEQYF. The DNA for the CDR3 is TGCGCCAGCAGCCCTCGGGGACTAGCGGGAATCTACGAGCAGTACTTC.

This sequence joins TRBV7-9 and TRBJ1-1; a possible D gene is TRBD1 (5 bases). V was pared by 5 bases and J by 1 base, with 11 bases between. Germline V gene sequence: CDR1 SEHNR, CDR2 FQNEAQ (reference sequence). The CDR3 loop spans 14 amino acids. The CDR3 here is CASSPRGGNTEAFF. DNA for the CDR3: TGTGCCAGCAGCCCCCGGGGGGGGAACACTGAAGCTTTCTTT.

This rearrangement joins TRBV30 to TRBJ2-3; D ambiguous. Between the trimmed V and J ends, which lost 2 bases and 5 bases, there was a span of 11 bases. The CDR3 length is 13 residues. From germline, CDR1 is GTSNPN and CDR2 SVGIG (reference sequence). CDR3 nucleotide sequence: TGTGCCTGGAGTCAAACCGGTCGAGATACGCAGTATTTT. This gives the protein CAWSQTGRDTQYF.

The chain recombines TRBV6-5 with TRBJ2-1; D gene uncertain. CDR3 length: 11 amino acids. Germline CDR1 is MNHEY and CDR2 is SVGAGI. Trimming stripped 7 bases from V and 6 bases from J, with 7 bases between. The CDR3 reads CASIRGNEQFF. The CDR3 coding sequence is TGTGCCAGCATCCGTGGCAATGAGCAGTTCTTC.

This clone was counted only a few times. The V call is TRBV27, the J call TRBJ2-2; a possible D gene is TRBD2 (6 bases). From germline, CDR1 is MNHEY and CDR2 SMNVEV (reference sequence). The CDR3 runs 13 residues. V shed 6 bases and J shed 6 bases, with 11 bases lying between them. CDR3 region: CASSLGRAGELFF. CDR3 DNA: TGTGCCAGCAGCCTCGGGAGAGCCGGGGAGCTGTTTTTT.

Turning to this clone: A read error is possible here, since a much larger clone lies one base away. The chain links TRBV2 to TRBJ2-7; D perhaps matches TRBD2 (7 bases). The CDR3 totals 15 residues. Germline V CDR1 and CDR2: SNHLY, FYNNEI. V shed 6 bases and J shed 0 bases, with 15 bases lying between them. DNA for the CDR3: TGTGCCAGCAGGGGGGAGGGGGGGATCTCCTACGAGCAGTACTTC. It translates to CASRGEGGISYEQYF.

This chain links TRBV4-3 with TRBJ2-3; no clear D gene. Looked up from germline, CDR1 is LGHNA and CDR2 is YSLEER. Trimming left V 0 bases short and J 5 bases short, with 15 bases between. The CDR3 has 16 residues. As DNA, the CDR3 is TGCGCCAGCAGCCAAGATACCGTAAGGGTCAGAGATACGCAGTATTTT. Encoded protein: CASSQDTVRVRDTQYF.